Below, one T cell receptor beta chain is given with its context. The CDR3 has 16 amino acids. Germline CDR1 reads LNHNV; CDR2 reads YYDKDF (reference sequence). V shed 0 bases and J shed 2 bases, with 8 bases lying between them. Repertoires were generated with immunoSEQ multiplex PCR, while TCRdb's copy carries only in-frame clones and drops some. The sample records around 500,000 clones, 70% to 80% being singletons. This record belongs to a study of shared clonotypes between healthy human individuals. This TCR was recovered from a woman aged 40 to 50 in good health. Some clones in this sample may be carry-over from other donors' samples. The material sequenced was PBMCs. The chain has TRBV15 and TRBJ2-6, with D perhaps TRBD2 (5 bases). The CDR3 nucleotides are TGTGCCACCAGCAGAGACCCGGGAACTGGGGCCAACGTCCTGACTTTC. Amino acid sequence: CATSRDPGTGANVLTF.